The rows below give T cell receptor beta chains drawn from one sample of a study of T cell changes during pregnancy in multiple sclerosis. Here immunoSEQ multiplex PCR was the method, and the copy in TCRdb shows in-frame clones only, minus some. The sample yields 35,000 to 40,000 clones, roughly 90% seen once. The source material was CD8+ T cells from peripheral blood mononuclear cells, sampled in the third trimester of pregnancy. The receptors were gathered from a female donor with multiple sclerosis, enrolled in a pregnancy study. The CDR3 runs from the conserved cysteine through the conserved F or W. Fields, in order: J gene, clone size, D gene, V gene, CDR3 DNA, CDR3 protein. D genes are given only for firm matches. The size field is filled for only some rows; it gives once, few, many or a size class.

j_call: TRBJ2-7
clone_size: NA
d_call: NA
v_call: TRBV5-6
cdr3_nt: TGTGCCAGCAGCTTGGCCGCACAGGATACCGCCTACGAGCAGTACTTC
cdr3_aa: CASSLAAQDTAYEQYF

j_call: TRBJ2-1
clone_size: once
d_call: TRBD2
v_call: TRBV29-1
cdr3_nt: TGCAGCGTTACCGGGACTAGCGGGAGCAATGAGCAGTTCTTC
cdr3_aa: CSVTGTSGSNEQFF

j_call: TRBJ2-1
clone_size: NA
d_call: TRBD1
v_call: TRBV27
cdr3_nt: TGTGCCAGCAGTTTAGGGACAGGGCATAATGAGCAGTTCTTC
cdr3_aa: CASSLGTGHNEQFF

j_call: TRBJ1-2
clone_size: NA
d_call: NA
v_call: TRBV7-3
cdr3_nt: TGTGCCAGCAGCCCAAGTCCGGCCGACAGTAACTATGGCTACACCTTC
cdr3_aa: CASSPSPADSNYGYTF

j_call: TRBJ1-3
clone_size: NA
d_call: NA
v_call: TRBV6-5
cdr3_nt: TGTGCCAGCAGTTACTCCTCAGGGGAAGCTGGAAACACCATATATTTT
cdr3_aa: CASSYSSGEAGNTIYF

j_call: TRBJ2-7
clone_size: NA
d_call: NA
v_call: TRBV2
cdr3_nt: TGTGCCAGCAGCCAGTACGGGAATGAGCGGGTCTCCTACGAGCAGTACTTC
cdr3_aa: CASSQYGNERVSYEQYF

j_call: TRBJ2-3
clone_size: NA
d_call: TRBD2
v_call: TRBV2
cdr3_nt: TGTGCCAGCGGAGTGGGAGGTAGACTAGCGGGTGATCCCACAGATACGCAGTATTTT
cdr3_aa: CASGVGGRLAGDPTDTQYF

j_call: TRBJ2-7
clone_size: NA
d_call: NA
v_call: TRBV7-3
cdr3_nt: TGTGCCAGCAGCTTAGTTGCGGGAAGTCTCCACGAGCAGTACTTC
cdr3_aa: CASSLVAGSLHEQYF

j_call: TRBJ1-3
clone_size: NA
d_call: NA
v_call: TRBV5-6
cdr3_nt: TGTGCCAGCAGCTTGGCTGCCGCAATGGGGGCCTCTGGAAACACCATATATTTT
cdr3_aa: CASSLAAAMGASGNTIYF

j_call: TRBJ2-7
clone_size: once
d_call: NA
v_call: TRBV19
cdr3_nt: TGTGCCAGTAGTATATATGGAGGGGTTGGGTACGAGCAGTACTTC
cdr3_aa: CASSIYGGVGYEQYF

j_call: TRBJ2-7
clone_size: NA
d_call: TRBD1
v_call: TRBV7-9
cdr3_nt: TGTGCCAGCAGCTCGTCACGGGACAGGGCCTTCTACGAGCAGTACTTC
cdr3_aa: CASSSSRDRAFYEQYF

j_call: TRBJ2-7
clone_size: NA
d_call: TRBD1
v_call: TRBV4-3
cdr3_nt: TGCGCCAGCAGCCCGGGACAGGGGTTCTACGAGCAGTACTTC
cdr3_aa: CASSPGQGFYEQYF

j_call: TRBJ1-5
clone_size: once
d_call: TRBD1
v_call: TRBV19
cdr3_nt: TGTGCCAGTACCCACAGGGGACCCAATCAGCCCCAGCATTTT
cdr3_aa: CASTHRGPNQPQHF

j_call: TRBJ2-7
clone_size: NA
d_call: TRBD1
v_call: TRBV5-1
cdr3_nt: TGCGCCAGCAGCTTGGAGACAGGGGGTTCCTACGAGCAGTACTTC
cdr3_aa: CASSLETGGSYEQYF

j_call: TRBJ2-7
clone_size: NA
d_call: TRBD2
v_call: TRBV28
cdr3_nt: TGTGCCAGCAGTTTAATAGGGACTAGCGATTACGAGCAGTACTTC
cdr3_aa: CASSLIGTSDYEQYF

j_call: TRBJ2-7
clone_size: NA
d_call: TRBD2
v_call: TRBV28
cdr3_nt: TGTGCCAGCAGCCTACTAGCGGGGGGGAGCTACGAGCAGTACTTC
cdr3_aa: CASSLLAGGSYEQYF

j_call: TRBJ2-2
clone_size: NA
d_call: TRBD2
v_call: TRBV4-2
cdr3_nt: TGTGCCAGCAGCCAAGCGGCGGGAGACGTCACCGGGGAGCTGTTTTTT
cdr3_aa: CASSQAAGDVTGELFF

j_call: TRBJ2-7
clone_size: NA
d_call: TRBD1
v_call: TRBV27
cdr3_nt: TGTGCCAGCAGTTTAGGACAGGGAACCTACGAGCAGTACTTC
cdr3_aa: CASSLGQGTYEQYF

j_call: TRBJ1-5
clone_size: NA
d_call: NA
v_call: TRBV4-3
cdr3_nt: TGCGCCAGCAGCCAAGATTTGGGAGCAGCACATCAGCCCCAGCATTTT
cdr3_aa: CASSQDLGAAHQPQHF

j_call: TRBJ2-7
clone_size: NA
d_call: TRBD1
v_call: TRBV27
cdr3_nt: TGTGCCAGCAGTTTGGGACAGGGAGCCTACGAGCAGTACTTC
cdr3_aa: CASSLGQGAYEQYF

j_call: TRBJ1-2
clone_size: NA
d_call: TRBD1
v_call: TRBV19
cdr3_nt: TGTGCCAGTAGCACAACCCCGGGACAGGGTTATGGCTACACCTTC
cdr3_aa: CASSTTPGQGYGYTF

j_call: TRBJ2-2
clone_size: NA
d_call: TRBD2
v_call: TRBV5-8
cdr3_nt: TGTGCCAGCAGCTGGGGGGGTCCCGGGGAGCTGTTTTTT
cdr3_aa: CASSWGGPGELFF

j_call: TRBJ2-2
clone_size: NA
d_call: TRBD2
v_call: TRBV16
cdr3_nt: TGTGCCAGCAGCCACGAGGCTAGCGGCCTTAACACCGGGGAGCTGTTTTTT
cdr3_aa: CASSHEASGLNTGELFF

j_call: TRBJ2-1
clone_size: NA
d_call: NA
v_call: TRBV15
cdr3_nt: TGTGCCACCAGCTGGAGTGACGCGAATGAGCAGTTCTTC
cdr3_aa: CATSWSDANEQFF

j_call: TRBJ1-2
clone_size: once
d_call: NA
v_call: TRBV23-1
cdr3_nt: TGCGCCAGCAGTCAATCGCCCCAGGGCCGATCTGATGGCTACACCTTC
cdr3_aa: CASSQSPQGRSDGYTF

j_call: TRBJ1-2
clone_size: NA
d_call: NA
v_call: TRBV19
cdr3_nt: TGTGCCAGTAGTACCGCTACAGGGAACTATGGCTACACCTTC
cdr3_aa: CASSTATGNYGYTF

j_call: TRBJ2-3
clone_size: NA
d_call: NA
v_call: TRBV27
cdr3_nt: TGTGCCAGCAGTTTATACTACGCAGATACGCAGTATTTT
cdr3_aa: CASSLYYADTQYF

j_call: TRBJ1-4
clone_size: NA
d_call: NA
v_call: TRBV27
cdr3_nt: TGTGCCAGCAGTTTACAGGGGTTTAATGAAAAACTGTTTTTT
cdr3_aa: CASSLQGFNEKLFF

j_call: TRBJ2-5
clone_size: NA
d_call: TRBD2
v_call: TRBV28
cdr3_nt: TGTGCCAGTAACTTCCGGGACGGACTAGCGGGAGAGGGGGAGACCCAGTACTTC
cdr3_aa: CASNFRDGLAGEGETQYF

j_call: TRBJ2-7
clone_size: NA
d_call: NA
v_call: TRBV19
cdr3_nt: TGTGCCAGTAGTTCGAGCATACTCTCCTACGAGCAGTACTTC
cdr3_aa: CASSSSILSYEQYF

j_call: TRBJ1-4
clone_size: NA
d_call: TRBD1
v_call: TRBV28
cdr3_nt: TGTGCCAGCATCCTCGCGGGACAGACTAATGAAAAACTGTTTTTT
cdr3_aa: CASILAGQTNEKLFF

j_call: TRBJ1-2
clone_size: NA
d_call: TRBD1
v_call: TRBV30
cdr3_nt: TGTGCCTGGAGTCAAGGGACAGGGGAGGGCTACACCTTC
cdr3_aa: CAWSQGTGEGYTF

j_call: TRBJ2-7
clone_size: NA
d_call: TRBD2
v_call: TRBV29-1
cdr3_nt: TGCAGCGTAGGGACTAGCGGACCCTACGAGCAGTACTTC
cdr3_aa: CSVGTSGPYEQYF

j_call: TRBJ1-1
clone_size: NA
d_call: TRBD1
v_call: TRBV7-9
cdr3_nt: TGTGCCAGCAGCCCCCGTCCGGACAGGGGGGGAAACACTGAAGCTTTCTTT
cdr3_aa: CASSPRPDRGGNTEAFF

j_call: TRBJ2-7
clone_size: NA
d_call: NA
v_call: TRBV27
cdr3_nt: TGTGCCAGCAGTTACATGGACAGCGGCGCCGAGCAGTACTTC
cdr3_aa: CASSYMDSGAEQYF

j_call: TRBJ2-3
clone_size: NA
d_call: NA
v_call: TRBV9
cdr3_nt: TGTGCCAGCAGCGCCTCCCAAGCCAGCACAGATACGCAGTATTTT
cdr3_aa: CASSASQASTDTQYF

j_call: TRBJ1-2
clone_size: NA
d_call: TRBD1
v_call: TRBV7-9
cdr3_nt: TGTGCCAGCAGCCCGATGGACAGGACTAATGGCTACACCTTC
cdr3_aa: CASSPMDRTNGYTF

j_call: TRBJ1-1
clone_size: NA
d_call: NA
v_call: TRBV9
cdr3_nt: TGTGCCAGCAGCATTAGCCCGAACACTGAAGCTTTCTTT
cdr3_aa: CASSISPNTEAFF

j_call: TRBJ2-7
clone_size: NA
d_call: TRBD2
v_call: TRBV29-1
cdr3_nt: TGCAGCGTTGAGACTAGCGGATCCTACGAGCAGTACTTC
cdr3_aa: CSVETSGSYEQYF

j_call: TRBJ2-2
clone_size: NA
d_call: NA
v_call: TRBV27
cdr3_nt: TGTGCCAGCAGTTTATTGACAGTCACCGGGGAGCTGTTTTTT
cdr3_aa: CASSLLTVTGELFF

j_call: TRBJ2-1
clone_size: NA
d_call: TRBD1
v_call: TRBV29-1
cdr3_nt: TGCAGCGCTCGACAGGGACCTGAGTTCTTC
cdr3_aa: CSARQGPEFF

j_call: TRBJ2-1
clone_size: NA
d_call: TRBD2
v_call: TRBV5-8
cdr3_nt: TGTGCCAGCAGAACCACCGGACTAGCGGGAGTCAATGAGCAGTTCTTC
cdr3_aa: CASRTTGLAGVNEQFF

j_call: TRBJ2-7
clone_size: NA
d_call: NA
v_call: TRBV2
cdr3_nt: TGTGCCAGCAGTGAACGGGAAGGCATAAGCTACGAGCAGTACTTC
cdr3_aa: CASSEREGISYEQYF

j_call: TRBJ2-1
clone_size: NA
d_call: TRBD1
v_call: TRBV6-1
cdr3_nt: TGTGCCACAGGGTGGGGTAGGGGGCGCGTCGATGAGCAGTTCTTC
cdr3_aa: CATGWGRGRVDEQFF

j_call: TRBJ2-7
clone_size: NA
d_call: TRBD2
v_call: TRBV15
cdr3_nt: TGTGCCATAGGACTAGCGGGGGATTACGAGCAGTACTTC
cdr3_aa: CAIGLAGDYEQYF

j_call: TRBJ2-7
clone_size: NA
d_call: NA
v_call: TRBV5-4
cdr3_nt: TGTGCCAGCAGCTCGGACAGTACCTACGAGCAGTACTTC
cdr3_aa: CASSSDSTYEQYF